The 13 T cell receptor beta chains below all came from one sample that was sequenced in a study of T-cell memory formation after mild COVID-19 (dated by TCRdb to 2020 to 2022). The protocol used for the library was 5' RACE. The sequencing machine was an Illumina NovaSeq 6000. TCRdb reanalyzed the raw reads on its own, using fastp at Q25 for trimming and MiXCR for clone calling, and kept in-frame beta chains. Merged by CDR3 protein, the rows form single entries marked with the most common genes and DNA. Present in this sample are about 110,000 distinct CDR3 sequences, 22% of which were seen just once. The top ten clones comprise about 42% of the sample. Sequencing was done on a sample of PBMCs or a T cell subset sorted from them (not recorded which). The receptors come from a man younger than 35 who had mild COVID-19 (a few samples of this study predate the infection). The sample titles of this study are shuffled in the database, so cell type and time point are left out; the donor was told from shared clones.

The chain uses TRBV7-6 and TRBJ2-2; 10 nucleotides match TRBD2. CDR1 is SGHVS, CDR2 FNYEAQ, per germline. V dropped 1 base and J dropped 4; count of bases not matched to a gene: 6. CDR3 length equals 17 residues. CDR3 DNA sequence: TGTGCCAGCAGCTTAGAAGCGGGGGGGCGAAGCACCGGGGAGCTGTTTTTT. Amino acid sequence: CASSLEAGGRSTGELFF.

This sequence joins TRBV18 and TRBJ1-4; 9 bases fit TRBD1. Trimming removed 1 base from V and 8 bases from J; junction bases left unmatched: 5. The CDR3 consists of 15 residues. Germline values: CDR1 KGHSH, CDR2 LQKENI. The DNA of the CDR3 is TGTGCCAGCTCACCACGGACAGGGGCTGGGGAAAAACTGTTTTTT. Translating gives CASSPRTGAGEKLFF.

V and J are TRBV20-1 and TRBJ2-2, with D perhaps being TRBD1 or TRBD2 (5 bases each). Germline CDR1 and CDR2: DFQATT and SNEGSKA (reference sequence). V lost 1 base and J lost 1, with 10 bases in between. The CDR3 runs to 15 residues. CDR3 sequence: CSARGDGWNTGELFF. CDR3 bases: TGCAGTGCTAGAGGGGACGGCTGGAACACCGGGGAGCTGTTTTTT.

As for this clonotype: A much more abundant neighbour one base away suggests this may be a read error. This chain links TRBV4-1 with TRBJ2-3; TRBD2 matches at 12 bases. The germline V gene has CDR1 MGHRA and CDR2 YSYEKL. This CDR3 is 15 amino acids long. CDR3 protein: CASSRTSGDTGTQYF. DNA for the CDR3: TGCGCCAGCAGCCGGACTAGCGGGGACACAGGTACGCAGTATTTT.

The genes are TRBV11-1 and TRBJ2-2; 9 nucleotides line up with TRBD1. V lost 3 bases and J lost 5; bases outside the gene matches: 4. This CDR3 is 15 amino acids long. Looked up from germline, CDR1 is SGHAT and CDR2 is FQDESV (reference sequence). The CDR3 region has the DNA TGTGCCAGCAGCTTCCGGGACAGGGATACCGGGGAGCTGTTTTTT. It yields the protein CASSFRDRDTGELFF.

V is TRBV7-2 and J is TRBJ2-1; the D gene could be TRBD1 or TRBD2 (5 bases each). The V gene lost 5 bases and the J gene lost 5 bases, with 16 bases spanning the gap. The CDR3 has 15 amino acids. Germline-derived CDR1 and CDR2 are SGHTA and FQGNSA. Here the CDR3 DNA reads TGTGCCAGCAGCCCCCAGCTCCGAGGGGACAATGAGCAGTTCTTC. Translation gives CASSPQLRGDNEQFF.

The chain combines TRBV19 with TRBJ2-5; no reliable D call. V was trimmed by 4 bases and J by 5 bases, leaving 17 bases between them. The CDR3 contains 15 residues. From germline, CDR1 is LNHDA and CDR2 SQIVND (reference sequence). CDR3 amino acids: CASSRSISLGETQYF. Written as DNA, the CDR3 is TGTGCCAGTAGTAGATCGATAAGCCTTGGGGAGACCCAGTACTTC.

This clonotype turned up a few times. CDR3 residues: CASSLGPLGTPGELFF. The CDR3 region has the DNA TGTGCCAGCAGTCTGGGCCCGCTAGGGACCCCGGGGGAGCTGTTTTTT. This chain links TRBV6-2 or TRBV6-3 with TRBJ2-2; D possibly matches TRBD1 or TRBD2 (5 bases each). Per germline, CDR1 MNHEY and CDR2 SVGEGT. V was pared by 5 bases and J by 8 bases, with 21 bases between. This CDR3 region has 16 residues.

The CDR3 protein is CASSFRVPGENEQFF. In nucleotides, the CDR3 is TGTGCCAGCAGCTTTAGGGTTCCTGGGGAGAATGAGCAGTTCTTC. The chain employs TRBV7-9 and TRBJ2-1, with D perhaps TRBD2 (5 bases). Germline V gives CDR1 SEHNR, CDR2 FQNEAQ (reference sequence). V lost 3 bases and J lost 7, with 16 bases in between. The CDR3 has 15 residues.

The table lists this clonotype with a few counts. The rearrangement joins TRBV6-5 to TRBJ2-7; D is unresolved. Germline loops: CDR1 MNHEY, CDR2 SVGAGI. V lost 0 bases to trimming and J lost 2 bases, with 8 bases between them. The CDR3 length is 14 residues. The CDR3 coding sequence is TGTGCCAGCAGTTACTCGACCGGAGCCTACGAGCAGTACTTC. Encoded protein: CASSYSTGAYEQYF.

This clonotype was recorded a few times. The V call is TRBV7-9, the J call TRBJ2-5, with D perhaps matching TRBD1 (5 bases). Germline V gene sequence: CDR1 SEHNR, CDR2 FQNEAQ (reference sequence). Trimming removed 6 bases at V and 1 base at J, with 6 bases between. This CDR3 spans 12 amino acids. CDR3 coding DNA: TGTGCCAGCAGGGGGCTCCAAGAGACCCAGTACTTC. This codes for CASRGLQETQYF.

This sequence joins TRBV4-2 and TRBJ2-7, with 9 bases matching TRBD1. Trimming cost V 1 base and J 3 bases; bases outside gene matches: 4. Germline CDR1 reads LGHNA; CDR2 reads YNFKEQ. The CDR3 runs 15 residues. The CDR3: CASSQGTGEGYEQYV. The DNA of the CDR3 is TGTGCCAGCAGCCAAGGGACAGGGGAGGGCTACGAGCAGTACGTC.

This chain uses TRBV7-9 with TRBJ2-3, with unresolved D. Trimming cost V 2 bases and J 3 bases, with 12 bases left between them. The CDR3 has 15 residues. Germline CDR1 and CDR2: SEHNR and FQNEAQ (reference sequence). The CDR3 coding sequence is TGTGCCAGCAGCTTACCCTTCGGTTTGACAGATACGCAGTATTTT. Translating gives CASSLPFGLTDTQYF.